The present T cell receptor (beta chain) was sequenced within a study of T cell repertoires in cytomegalovirus infection. Turning to the study itself: From public TCR beta signatures came an indication of both CMV infection and matching HLA type. Study conclusions and caveats: It was HLA-C-restricted CMV-specific TCR beta clonotypes that dominated the response ex vivo.

In the case of this clonotype: The antigen remains undetermined.

TCRdb processed the reads anew with MiXCR; each CDR3 protein has one entry. The profile covers fewer than 550,000 distinct CDR3 sequences, with more than 15% appearing a single time and more than 20% taken by the ten largest. In germline, CDR1 is LNHNV, CDR2 YYDKDF (reference sequence). J gave up 0 bases and V 4 bases, and 6 bases lay outside the gene matches. This CDR3 spans 15 amino acids. Sequenced material: CD8+ T cells from PBMCs. J is TRBJ2-7 and V is TRBV15; TRBD1 aligns across 7 bases. The source of this sequence is a human donor in good health (CMV status not recorded). Some clones in this sample may be carry-over from other donors' samples. CDR3: CATSKLTGSSYEQYF. In DNA, the CDR3 is TGTGCCACCAGCAAACTGACAGGGAGCTCCTACGAGCAGTACTTC.